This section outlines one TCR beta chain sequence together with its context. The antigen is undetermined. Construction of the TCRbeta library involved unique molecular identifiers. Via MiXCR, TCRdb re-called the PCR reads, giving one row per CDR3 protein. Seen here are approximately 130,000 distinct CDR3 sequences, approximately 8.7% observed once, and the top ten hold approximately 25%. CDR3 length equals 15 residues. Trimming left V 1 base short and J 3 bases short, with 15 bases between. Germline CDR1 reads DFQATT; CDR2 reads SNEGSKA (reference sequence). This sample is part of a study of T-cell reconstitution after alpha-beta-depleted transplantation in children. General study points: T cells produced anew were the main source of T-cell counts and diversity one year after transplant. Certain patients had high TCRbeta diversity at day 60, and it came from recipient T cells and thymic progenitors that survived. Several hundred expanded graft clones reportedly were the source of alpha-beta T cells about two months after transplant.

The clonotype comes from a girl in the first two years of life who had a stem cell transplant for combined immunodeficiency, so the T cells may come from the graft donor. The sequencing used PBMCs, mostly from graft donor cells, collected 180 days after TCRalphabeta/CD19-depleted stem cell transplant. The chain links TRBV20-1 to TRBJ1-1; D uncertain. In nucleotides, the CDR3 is TGCAGTGCTAGAGCCCCGGGTAGGGCGGACACTGAAGCTTTCTTT. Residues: CSARAPGRADTEAFF.